What follows are 21 T cell receptor beta chains derived from one specimen sequenced in a study of cytomegalovirus exposure and HLA in healthy donors. The PCR contained 60 Vbeta and 13 Jbeta primers. TCRdb's copy holds only in-frame clones and misses some; the assay was immunoSEQ multiplex PCR. The table has about 190,000 clones, 70% to 85% seen once. Sequencing was performed on PBMCs. The receptors shown here come from a man aged 35 to 55 in good health and CMV-seropositive.

The chain couples TRBV7-9 to TRBJ1-6; 7 nucleotides align to TRBD1. Germline CDR1 reads SEHNR; CDR2 reads FQNEAQ (reference sequence). The CDR3 contains 14 residues. V lost 7 bases and J lost 7; bases outside the gene matches: 7. The CDR3 DNA sequence: TGTGCCAGCAACCAACAGGGGAGGAATTCACCCCTCCACTTT. It specifies CASNQQGRNSPLHF.

The chain recombines TRBV4-3 with TRBJ2-7, with a possible D match to TRBD1 (6 bases). The CDR3 has 17 residues. The germline V and J ends were trimmed by 4 bases and 1 base, with 20 bases remaining between them. The V gene's germline CDR1 is LGHNA and CDR2 YSLEER. This CDR3 is CASSRSPAGQRSYEQYF. CDR3 DNA sequence: TGCGCCAGCAGCCGAAGTCCTGCCGGACAGAGGTCCTACGAGCAGTACTTC.

CDR3 in DNA: TGTGCCAGCTCACCGTTTCAGGGGGCTAACACCGGGGAGCTGTTTTTT. Encoded protein: CASSPFQGANTGELFF. V gene TRBV18 combines with J gene TRBJ2-2; 8 bases match TRBD1. J was trimmed by 2 bases and V by 3 bases; bases with no gene match: 5. CDR1 is KGHSH and CDR2 is LQKENI in the germline V gene. This CDR3 contains 16 residues. The full variable domain, in which reference TRBV18 and TRBJ2-2 provide the parts outside the CDR3, is NAGVMQNPRHLVRRRGQEARLRCSPMKGHSHVYWYRQLPEEGLKFMVYLQKENIIDESGMPKERFSAEFPKEGPSILRIQQVVRGDSAAYFCASSPFQGANTGELFFGEGSRLTVL.

The rearrangement uses TRBV30 and TRBJ1-5, with D maybe TRBD1 (6 bases). The V gene lost 2 bases and the J gene lost 0 bases, with 11 bases spanning the gap. CDR3 length: 15 amino acids. Germline CDR1 is GTSNPN and CDR2 is SVGIG (reference sequence). In DNA, the CDR3 is TGTGCCTGGAGTTCCCCAGGGGATAGCAATCAGCCCCAGCATTTT. Its protein product is CAWSSPGDSNQPQHF.

This clone was counted only a few times. V is TRBV13 and J is TRBJ2-3; TRBD2 matches at 12 bases. Germline V gene lookup returns CDR1 PRHDT and CDR2 FYEKMQ (reference sequence). V shed 5 bases, J shed 6 bases, and the junction held 9 bases outside the gene matches. The CDR3 contains 16 residues. For the CDR3, the DNA is TGTGCCAGCAGCCGGACTAGCGGGGATCTTCGGGATACGCAGTATTTT. It codes for CASSRTSGDLRDTQYF. Full variable domain (outside the CDR3, taken from reference TRBV13 and TRBJ2-3): AAGVIQSPRHLIKEKRETATLKCYPIPRHDTVYWYQQGPGQDPQFLISFYEKMQSDKGSIPDRFSAQQFSDYHSELNMSSLELGDSALYFCASSRTSGDLRDTQYFGPGTRLTVL.

This rearrangement joins TRBV18 to TRBJ2-7, with 8 bases aligning to TRBD1. The CDR3 spans 14 residues. V lost 2 bases, J lost 6 bases, and 6 bases stayed unmatched. Germline V gene lookup returns CDR1 KGHSH and CDR2 LQKENI. CDR3 protein: CASSPMQGAAEQYF. The DNA of the CDR3 is TGTGCCAGCTCACCAATGCAGGGGGCCGCCGAGCAGTACTTC.

The chain uses TRBV15 and TRBJ2-3; 9 nucleotides line up with TRBD2. V lost 0 bases to trimming and J lost 5 bases; unmatched junction nucleotides: 9. Germline CDR1 is LNHNV and CDR2 is YYDKDF (reference sequence). This CDR3 contains 17 residues. The CDR3 DNA reads TGTGCCACCAGCAGAGACAACCGCGGGGGGGCCGGAGATACGCAGTATTTT. It is translated as CATSRDNRGGAGDTQYF.

The V call is TRBV9, the J call TRBJ1-6; 10 positions match TRBD1. The CDR3 spans 18 residues. Germline-derived CDR1 and CDR2 are SGDLS and YYNGEE. J gave up 6 bases and V 5 bases, and 14 bases lay outside the gene matches. CDR3: CASREDLGTGDINSPLHF. The CDR3 nucleotides read TGTGCCAGCAGGGAAGATTTGGGGACAGGGGATATTAATTCACCCCTCCACTTT.

The CDR3 reads CASSRGQGSGEQFF. The CDR3 bases are TGTGCCAGCAGCCGGGGACAGGGTAGCGGTGAGCAGTTCTTC. The gene calls are TRBV7-2 and TRBJ2-1, with TRBD1 matching 9 bases. CDR1 SGHTA and CDR2 FQGNSA come from the germline V gene. This CDR3 comprises 14 residues. Trimming removed 5 bases from V and 9 bases from J; junction bases left unmatched: 8.

This clone was recorded many times. The chain couples TRBV4-3 to TRBJ2-1, with a tentative D call TRBD2 (5 bases). This CDR3 has 15 amino acids. V was shortened by 4 bases and J by 0 bases, with 10 bases between the two germline ends. The germline CDR1 and CDR2 sequences are LGHNA and YSLEER. The chain's CDR3 is CASSRLLGSYNEQFF. CDR3 nucleotides: TGCGCCAGCAGCCGCCTACTAGGCTCCTACAATGAGCAGTTCTTC.

This chain uses TRBV10-2 with TRBJ2-7; D is perhaps TRBD2 (6 bases). V was trimmed by 8 bases and J by 4 bases, leaving 15 bases between them. Germline loops: CDR1 WSHSY, CDR2 SAAADI. The CDR3 loop spans 13 amino acids. The DNA for the CDR3 is TGCGCCAGCGGGGGGACTGGGAATTACGAGCAGTACTTC. Protein product: CASGGTGNYEQYF.

V gene TRBV5-6 combines with J gene TRBJ2-3; D not certain. This CDR3 contains 13 residues. Trimming removed 0 bases at V and 11 bases at J, with 13 bases between. Germline CDR1 is SGHDT and CDR2 is YYEEEE. The CDR3 nucleotides read TGTGCCAGCAGCTTGGAGCGCCCAGCTGAGCAGTATTTT. Translation gives CASSLERPAEQYF.

This clone was detected only a few times. The chain is built from TRBV7-9 and TRBJ2-7, with D tentatively TRBD2 (6 bases). The CDR3 has 15 amino acids. Germline V lookup: CDR1 SEHNR, CDR2 FQNEAQ (reference sequence). V gave up 3 bases and J gave up 0 bases, with 12 bases separating them. The CDR3 bases are TGTGCCAGCAGCTTGGAGGGAACAGTCTCCTACGAGCAGTACTTC. Translating gives CASSLEGTVSYEQYF.

The V and J genes are TRBV7-9 and TRBJ2-7; D might be TRBD1 (6 bases). Trimming left V 5 bases short and J 7 bases short, with 12 bases between. CDR3 length equals 12 residues. The germline gives CDR1 SEHNR, CDR2 FQNEAQ (reference sequence). The CDR3 bases are TGTGCCAGCAGCACGAACAGGGTTGAGCAGTACTTC. Its protein product is CASSTNRVEQYF.

The chain joins TRBV18 to TRBJ2-2, with 8 positions matching TRBD2. The CDR3 loop spans 15 amino acids. The V and J ends lost 4 bases and 5 bases, in that order; junction bases with no gene match: 6. Looked up from germline, CDR1 is KGHSH and CDR2 is LQKENI. The CDR3 spells CASSQREGDTGELFF. Written as DNA, the CDR3 is TGTGCCAGCTCACAACGGGAGGGAGATACCGGGGAGCTGTTTTTT.

The chain has TRBV6-6 and TRBJ2-5; D is possibly TRBD1 (6 bases). V was trimmed by 7 bases and J by 11 bases, leaving 11 bases between them. The CDR3 is 10 amino acids. CDR1 and CDR2 from the germline V gene are MNHNY and SVGAGI (reference sequence). The CDR3 sequence is CASTYRAQYF. The CDR3 DNA reads TGTGCCAGCACCTACAGGGCTCAGTACTTC.

The rearrangement links TRBV19 to TRBJ2-2; no firm D call. Germline CDR1 is LNHDA and CDR2 is SQIVND (reference sequence). The CDR3 length is 15 residues. V lost 2 bases and J lost 1, with 8 bases in between. The DNA for the CDR3 is TGTGCCAGTAGTATAATTCCAGGGAACACCGGGGAGCTGTTTTTT. Amino acids: CASSIIPGNTGELFF. The full variable domain, completed using reference TRBV19 and TRBJ2-2, is DGGITQSPKYLFRKEGQNVTLSCEQNLNHDAMYWYRQDPGQGLRLIYYSQIVNDFQKGDIAEGYSVSREKKESFPLTVTSAQKNPTAFYLCASSIIPGNTGELFFGEGSRLTVL.

This chain joins TRBV6-7 and TRBJ1-5, with D possibly being TRBD1 (6 bases). TRBV6-7 is reported as an ORF; its role is uncertain. CDR3 length equals 16 residues. V was trimmed by 7 bases and J by 6 bases, leaving 22 bases between them. In DNA form, the CDR3 reads TGTGCCAGCAATTTCCCCCGGGGGGCGTATGGTCAGCCCCAGCATTTT. It specifies CASNFPRGAYGQPQHF.

CDR3 protein: CASSFGGGPSNTGELFF. The CDR3 coding sequence is TGTGCCAGCAGCTTTGGGGGGGGCCCATCGAACACCGGGGAGCTGTTTTTT. The chain combines TRBV7-9 with TRBJ2-2, with D maybe TRBD2 (7 bases). Trimming cost V 3 bases and J 0 bases, with 14 bases left between them. Germline loops: CDR1 SEHNR, CDR2 FQNEAQ (reference sequence). CDR3 size: 17 residues.

This rearrangement joins TRBV15 to TRBJ1-2, with 9 bases that match TRBD1. CDR1 and CDR2 from the germline V gene are LNHNV and YYDKDF (reference sequence). The CDR3 consists of 15 residues. Germline trimming cut 4 bases from V and 5 bases from J; bases unmatched to any gene: 8. CDR3 protein: CATSMKQGARYGYTF. DNA for the CDR3: TGTGCCACCAGCATGAAACAGGGGGCGCGGTATGGCTACACCTTC.

The gene calls are TRBV6-8 and TRBJ2-7; weak D call: TRBD2 (6 bases). Trimming left V 9 bases short and J 3 bases short, with 18 bases between. Germline loops: CDR1 MNHGY, CDR2 SAAAGT. CDR3 length: 14 residues. In nucleotides, the CDR3 is TGTGCCAGGGGGGGTACCGGGACTGACTACGAGCAGTACTTC. The encoded protein is CARGGTGTDYEQYF.